This T cell receptor (beta chain) was identified in a study of blood T cells in healthy people across ages. Study results and caveats: Higher diversity, along with more naive CD4+ cells, distinguished long-lived donors from aged donors.

This clonotype was detected many times. Its cognate antigen is unknown. PCR was performed a second time for about 6 to 12 cycles using a sample-barcoded 5' primer and a J-beta primer mix. TCRdb re-analysed the 5' RACE reads in MiXCR, keeping a single row per CDR3 protein. The top ten hold approximately 7.7% of the sample, which has about 1,500,000 distinct CDR3 sequences, about 30% seen once. CDR1 and CDR2 (germline): SQVTM, ANQGSEA. The CDR3 length is 12 residues. Trimming stripped 5 bases from V and 1 base from J, with 6 bases between. Per sample, at least 5 micrograms of total RNA were extracted. Source material: blood. The TCR comes from a woman in her 30s in good health. This chain joins TRBV29-1 and TRBJ2-4; D remains ambiguous. The CDR3 loop is CSVHGAKNIQYF. In DNA, the CDR3 is TGCAGCGTTCACGGGGCCAAAAACATTCAGTACTTC.